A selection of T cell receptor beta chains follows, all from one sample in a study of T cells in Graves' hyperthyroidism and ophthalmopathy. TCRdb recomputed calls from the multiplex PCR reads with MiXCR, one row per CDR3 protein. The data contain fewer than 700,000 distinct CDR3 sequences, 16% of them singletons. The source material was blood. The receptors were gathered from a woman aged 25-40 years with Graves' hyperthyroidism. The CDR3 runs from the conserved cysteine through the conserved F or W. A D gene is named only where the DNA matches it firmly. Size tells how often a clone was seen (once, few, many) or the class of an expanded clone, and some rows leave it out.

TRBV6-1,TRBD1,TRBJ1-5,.,CASSVGQIHQPQHF,TGTGCCAGCAGCGTGGGACAGATTCATCAGCCCCAGCATTTT
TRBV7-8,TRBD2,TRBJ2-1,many,CASSLLRSGDEQFF,TGTGCCAGCAGCTTACTAAGGAGCGGGGATGAGCAGTTCTTC
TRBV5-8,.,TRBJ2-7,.,CASSQAQGINEQYF,TGTGCCAGCAGCCAAGCACAGGGTATTAACGAGCAGTACTTC
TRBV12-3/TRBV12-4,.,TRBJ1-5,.,CASASDSPYTQPQHF,TGTGCCAGCGCATCGGATTCGCCCTACACTCAGCCCCAGCATTTT
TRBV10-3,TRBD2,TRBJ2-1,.,CAIRLAGENEQFF,TGTGCCATCAGACTAGCGGGAGAAAATGAGCAGTTCTTC
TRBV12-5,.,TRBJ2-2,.,CASGLSAATGELFF,TGTGCTAGTGGTTTGTCGGCGGCCACCGGGGAGCTGTTTTTT
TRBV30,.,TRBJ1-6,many,CAWMSYNSPLHF,TGTGCCTGGATGAGCTATAATTCACCCCTCCACTTT
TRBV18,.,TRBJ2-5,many,CASSPGGQETQYF,TGTGCCAGCAGCCCTGGCGGGCAAGAGACCCAGTACTTC
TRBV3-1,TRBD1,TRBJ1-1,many,CASSQAGTVNTEAFF,TGTGCCAGCAGCCAAGCCGGGACAGTGAACACTGAAGCTTTCTTT
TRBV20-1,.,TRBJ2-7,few,CSARDSGAYEQYF,TGCAGTGCTAGAGATAGCGGTGCCTACGAGCAGTACTTC
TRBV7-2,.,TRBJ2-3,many,CASSLAVKADTQYF,TGTGCCAGCAGCTTAGCTGTGAAGGCAGATACGCAGTATTTT
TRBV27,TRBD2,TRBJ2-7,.,CASSSLAGDPYEQYF,TGTGCCAGCAGTTCCCTAGCGGGAGACCCCTACGAGCAGTACTTC
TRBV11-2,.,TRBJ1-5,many,CASSYEAGASNQPQHF,TGTGCCAGCAGCTATGAGGCAGGGGCCTCGAATCAGCCCCAGCATTTT
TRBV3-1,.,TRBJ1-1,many,CASSQPGRRNTEAFF,TGTGCCAGCAGCCAGCCCGGTCGTAGGAACACTGAAGCTTTCTTT
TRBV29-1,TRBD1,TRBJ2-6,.,CSVESQGAGANVLTF,TGCAGCGTAGAATCTCAGGGGGCTGGGGCCAACGTCCTGACTTTC
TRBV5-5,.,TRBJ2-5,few,CASSLIGEGETQYF,TGTGCCAGCAGCTTGATTGGGGAAGGGGAGACCCAGTACTTC
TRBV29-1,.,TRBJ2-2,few,CSVLVFTGELFF,TGCAGCGTCTTAGTATTCACCGGGGAGCTGTTTTTT
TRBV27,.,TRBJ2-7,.,CASSKGGLQGRFAYEQYF,TGTGCCAGCAGTAAGGGGGGGTTGCAGGGTAGGTTTGCCTACGAGCAGTACTTC
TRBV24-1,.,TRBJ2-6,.,CATSDARVWGTGANVLTF,TGTGCCACCAGTGATGCCCGAGTGTGGGGTACTGGGGCCAACGTCCTGACTTTC
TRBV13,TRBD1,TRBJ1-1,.,CASSWRQGDKLTEAFF,TGTGCCAGCAGCTGGCGACAGGGCGATAAGTTGACTGAAGCTTTCTTT